This T cell receptor beta chain was sequenced in a study of blood T cells in healthy people across ages (dated by TCRdb to the mid-2010s). About the full investigation: In model experiments, template switching captured about one uniquely barcoded TCR beta cDNA molecule for every two T cells. Using deep sequencing normalized with unique cDNA molecular identifiers, the study measured how TCR beta repertoire diversity changes with age. Four age groups were formed from the donors: young (average approximately 15 years), middle-aged (less than 40), aged (around 68) and long-lived (roughly 81). To avoid experimental bias, donors of different ages were spread randomly across the sequencing lanes. Using the same blood draw, the study looked at two additional independent replicas of 1 million unique cDNA reads for two donors, one aged 18 to 30 and the other aged 80 or older. Overall results and qualifications from the work: Observed TCR beta diversity correlated strongly with the percentage of naive T cells measured by flow cytometry. Observed TCR beta diversity per million T cells fell roughly linearly with age, and a significant reduction was already apparent by age about 38. Donor CMV infection status was unknown, potentially confounding age-related changes in expanded clonotypes. Compared with the aged group, the long-lived group had more naive CD4+ T cells, fewer expanded clones and increased TCR diversity, suggesting age selection. Since profiling was done on bulk unsorted PBMCs, naive and antigen-experienced compartments could not be conclusively compared. Total diversity estimates from one million sequenced T cells were considered lower bounds and underestimates.

V loses 10 bases, J loses 0 bases, and the germline ends lie 10 bases apart. CDR1 and CDR2 are drawn from the germline V gene: MNHEY, SVGAGI. Including the terminal cysteine and phenylalanine, the CDR3 comprises 14 residues. CDR3 DNA is the only sequence kept; it has 42 bases, read in frame from the first base. This clonotype was observed a few times. Its antigen is currently not known. No base qualities exist here, and no much larger clone lies one base off it. The method behind the library was 5' RACE. Sequenced on an Illumina HiSeq 2500. The second PCR ran for roughly 7 to 12 cycles and used a J-beta primer mix along with a sample-barcoded 5' primer. A unique molecular identifier was introduced onto each TCR beta cDNA molecule by a template-switch 5' adaptor carrying 12 random nucleotides. At least 3 million CDR3-containing paired-end reads were obtained from each sample. First-strand cDNA was synthesized from all RNA with the Mint cDNA synthesis kit, primed by a TRBC-specific oligonucleotide. After uracil-DNA glycosylase treatment, a first 18-cycle PCR used universal primers M1SS and BC2_uni_R on all cDNA. In the original analysis: Normalization of each sample was performed by random selection of 1 million high-quality reads, each carrying a distinct molecular identifier. Reads with shared molecular identifiers were discarded instead of being binned into consensus sequences. CDR3 identification, clonotype clustering and error correction used MiTCR with a Q25 quality threshold and the strictest error-elimination algorithm. A nonparametric unseen species model with Euler transformation was used to estimate lower-bound total TCR beta diversity. TCRdb's own reprocessing of the public reads used fastp at Q25 and MiXCR and kept productive beta chains. Every entry covers one CDR3 protein and lists the most common genes and DNA from its rows. The V and J calls follow TCRdb's processing rather than the paper's. The sample table holds 1,300,000 or so distinct CDR3 sequences, of which around 59% were seen once. The ten largest clonotypes hold 5.5% to 8% of the sample.

Systemically healthy Caucasian individuals from Russia, around 38 in total and aged 6 to 90 years, were included as donors. Roughly 10 milliliters of peripheral blood were drawn from each donor into EDTA-treated Vacutainer tubes. Ficoll-Paque density-gradient centrifugation was used to isolate PBMCs, with at least 7 million per sample. Trizol reagent was used to extract total RNA from PBMCs, with at least 5.5 micrograms per sample. Naive CD45RAhigh/CD27high T cell percentages were measured by flow cytometry on a PBMC aliquot from every donor. The material sequenced was blood. The source is a man between 18 and 29 years old in good health. The chain joins TRBV6-5 to TRBJ1-6; the D gene is not confidently resolved. For the CDR3, the sequence is CATQSSSYNSPLHF. At the DNA level, the sequence is TGTGCCACCCAATCGAGCTCCTATAATTCACCCCTCCACTTT.